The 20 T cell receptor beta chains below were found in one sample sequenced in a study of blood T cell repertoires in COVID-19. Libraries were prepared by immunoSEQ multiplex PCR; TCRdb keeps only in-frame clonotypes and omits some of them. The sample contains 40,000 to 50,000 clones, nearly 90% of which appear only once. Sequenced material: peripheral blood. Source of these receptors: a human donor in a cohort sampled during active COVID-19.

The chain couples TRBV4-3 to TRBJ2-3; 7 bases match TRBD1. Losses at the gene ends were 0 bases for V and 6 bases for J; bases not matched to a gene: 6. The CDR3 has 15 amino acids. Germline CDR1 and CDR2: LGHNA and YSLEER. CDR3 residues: CASSQDEGGSDTQYF. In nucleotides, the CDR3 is TGCGCCAGCAGCCAAGACGAAGGGGGCTCGGATACGCAGTATTTT.

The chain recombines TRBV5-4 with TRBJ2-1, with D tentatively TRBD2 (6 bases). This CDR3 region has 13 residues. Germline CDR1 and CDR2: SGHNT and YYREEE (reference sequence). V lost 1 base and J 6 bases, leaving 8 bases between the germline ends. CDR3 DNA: TGTGCCAGCAGCTTGAAGCGGGTCAATGAGCAGTTCTTC. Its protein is CASSLKRVNEQFF.

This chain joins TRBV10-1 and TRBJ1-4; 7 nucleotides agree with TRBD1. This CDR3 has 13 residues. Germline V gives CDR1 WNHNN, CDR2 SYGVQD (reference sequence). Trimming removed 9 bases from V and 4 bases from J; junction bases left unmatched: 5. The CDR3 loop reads CAREQGFNEKLFF. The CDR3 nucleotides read TGCGCCAGGGAACAGGGGTTTAATGAAAAACTGTTTTTT.

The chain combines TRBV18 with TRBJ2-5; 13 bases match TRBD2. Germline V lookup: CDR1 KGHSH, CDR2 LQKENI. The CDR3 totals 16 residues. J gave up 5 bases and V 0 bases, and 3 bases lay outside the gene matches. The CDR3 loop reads CASSPPTSGGLETQYF. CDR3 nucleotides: TGTGCCAGCTCACCACCGACTAGCGGGGGGTTGGAGACCCAGTACTTC.

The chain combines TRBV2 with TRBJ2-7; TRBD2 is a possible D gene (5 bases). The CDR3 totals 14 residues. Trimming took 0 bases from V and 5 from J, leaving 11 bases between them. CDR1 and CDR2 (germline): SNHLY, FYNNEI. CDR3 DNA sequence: TGTGCCAGCAGTGAAGCGGGAGTCGAGGACGAGCAGTACTTC. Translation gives CASSEAGVEDEQYF. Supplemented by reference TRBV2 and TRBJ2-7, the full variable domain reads EPEVTQTPSHQVTQMGQEVILRCVPISNHLYFYWYRQILGQKVEFLVSFYNNEISEKSEIFDDQFSVERPDGSNFTLKIRSTKLEDSAMYFCASSEAGVEDEQYFGPGTRLTVT.

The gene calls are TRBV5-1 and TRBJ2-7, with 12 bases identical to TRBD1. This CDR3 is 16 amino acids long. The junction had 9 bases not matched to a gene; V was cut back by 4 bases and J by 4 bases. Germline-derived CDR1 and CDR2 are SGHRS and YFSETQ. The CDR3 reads CASSPRGTGGSYEQYF. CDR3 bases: TGCGCCAGCAGCCCTCGGGGGACAGGGGGCAGTTACGAGCAGTACTTC.

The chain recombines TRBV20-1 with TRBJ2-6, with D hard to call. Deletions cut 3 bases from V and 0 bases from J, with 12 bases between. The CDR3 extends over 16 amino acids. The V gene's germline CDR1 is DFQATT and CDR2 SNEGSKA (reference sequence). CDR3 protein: CSASSGSSSGANVLTF. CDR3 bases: TGCAGTGCTAGTTCAGGCAGTTCCTCTGGGGCCAACGTCCTGACTTTC.

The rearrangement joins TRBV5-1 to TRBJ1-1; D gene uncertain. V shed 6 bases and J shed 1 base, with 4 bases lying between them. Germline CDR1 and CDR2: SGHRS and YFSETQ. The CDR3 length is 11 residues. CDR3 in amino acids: CASISNTEAFF. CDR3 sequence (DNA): TGCGCCAGCATCTCGAACACTGAAGCTTTCTTT.

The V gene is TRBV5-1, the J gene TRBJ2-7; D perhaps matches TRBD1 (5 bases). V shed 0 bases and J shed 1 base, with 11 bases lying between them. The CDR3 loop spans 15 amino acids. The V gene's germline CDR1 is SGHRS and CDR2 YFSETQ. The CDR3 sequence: CASSLGGAGSYEQYF. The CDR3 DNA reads TGCGCCAGCAGCTTGGGGGGCGCCGGGTCCTACGAGCAGTACTTC. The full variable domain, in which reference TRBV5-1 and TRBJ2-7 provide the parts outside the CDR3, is KAGVTQTPRYLIKTRGQQVTLSCSPISGHRSVSWYQQTPGQGLQFLFEYFSETQRNKGNFPGRFSGRQFSNSRSEMNVSTLELGDSALYLCASSLGGAGSYEQYFGPGTRLTVT.

As DNA, the CDR3 is TGCGCCAGCAGTTTGAATTCCAGGGGTACCAACGAGCAGTACTTC. The encoded protein is CASSLNSRGTNEQYF. This chain links TRBV5-1 with TRBJ2-7; D might be TRBD1 (6 bases). Germline values: CDR1 SGHRS, CDR2 YFSETQ. V shed 5 bases and J shed 5 bases, with 20 bases lying between them. This CDR3 has 15 amino acids.

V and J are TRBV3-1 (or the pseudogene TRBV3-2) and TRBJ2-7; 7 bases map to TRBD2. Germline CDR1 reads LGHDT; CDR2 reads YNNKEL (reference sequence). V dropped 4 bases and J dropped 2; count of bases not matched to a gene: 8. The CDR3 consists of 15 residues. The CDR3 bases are TGTGCCAGCAGCCCGACTAGCCGCTTGACCTACGAGCAGTACTTC. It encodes CASSPTSRLTYEQYF.

CDR3 sequence reads: CASSGQMAETQYF. CDR3 nucleotides: TGTGCCAGTAGTGGGCAAATGGCAGAGACCCAGTACTTC. This rearrangement joins TRBV19 to TRBJ2-5, with D unresolved. Trimming took off 5 bases at V and 4 bases at J, with 11 bases between the two ends. The CDR3 loop spans 13 amino acids. From germline, CDR1 is LNHDA and CDR2 SQIVND (reference sequence).

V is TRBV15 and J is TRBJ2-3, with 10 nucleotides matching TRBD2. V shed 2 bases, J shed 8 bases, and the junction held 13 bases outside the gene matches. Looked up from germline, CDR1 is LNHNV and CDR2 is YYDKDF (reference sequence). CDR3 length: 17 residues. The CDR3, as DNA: TGTGCCACCAGCAGAATGGGGCTAGCGGGAGCCCCCGGTACGCAGTATTTT. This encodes CATSRMGLAGAPGTQYF.

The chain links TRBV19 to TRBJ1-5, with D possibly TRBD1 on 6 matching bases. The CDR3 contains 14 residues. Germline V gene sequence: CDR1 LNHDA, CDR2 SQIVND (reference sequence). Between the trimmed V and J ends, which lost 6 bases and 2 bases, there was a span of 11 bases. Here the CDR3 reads CASSLRQGNQPQHF. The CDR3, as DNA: TGTGCCAGTAGCCTGCGACAGGGCAATCAGCCCCAGCATTTT.

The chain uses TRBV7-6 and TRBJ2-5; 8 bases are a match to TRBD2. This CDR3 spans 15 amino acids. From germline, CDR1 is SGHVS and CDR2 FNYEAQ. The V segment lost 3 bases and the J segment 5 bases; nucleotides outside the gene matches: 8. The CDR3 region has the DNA TGTGCCAGCAGCTTTGGAGCGGGAGTTGGGGAGACCCAGTACTTC. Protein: CASSFGAGVGETQYF. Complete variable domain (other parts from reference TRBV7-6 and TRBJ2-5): GAGVSQSPRYKVTKRGQDVALRCDPISGHVSLYWYRQALGQGPEFLTYFNYEAQQDKSGLPNDRFSAERPEGSISTLTIQRTEQRDSAMYRCASSFGAGVGETQYFGPGTRLLVL.

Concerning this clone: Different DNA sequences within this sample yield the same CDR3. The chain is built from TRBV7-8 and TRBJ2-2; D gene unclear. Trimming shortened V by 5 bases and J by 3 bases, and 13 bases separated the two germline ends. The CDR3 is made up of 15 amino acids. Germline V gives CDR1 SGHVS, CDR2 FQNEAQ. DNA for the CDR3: TGTGCCAGCAGCCCTCCCAGACTTTACACCGGGGAGCTGTTTTTT. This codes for CASSPPRLYTGELFF.

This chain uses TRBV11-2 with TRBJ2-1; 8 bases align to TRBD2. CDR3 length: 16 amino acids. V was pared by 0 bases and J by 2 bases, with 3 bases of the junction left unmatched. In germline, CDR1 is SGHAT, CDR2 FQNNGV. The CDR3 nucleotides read TGTGCCAGCAGCTTAGATTTAGCGGGGACCTACAATGAGCAGTTCTTC. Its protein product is CASSLDLAGTYNEQFF.

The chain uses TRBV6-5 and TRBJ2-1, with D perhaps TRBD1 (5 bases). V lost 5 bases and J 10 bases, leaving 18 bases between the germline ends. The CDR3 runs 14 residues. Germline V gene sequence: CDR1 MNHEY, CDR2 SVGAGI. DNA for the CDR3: TGTGCCAGCAGTCAGGGAAAGGGGTACGGGGAGCAGTTCTTC. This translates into CASSQGKGYGEQFF.

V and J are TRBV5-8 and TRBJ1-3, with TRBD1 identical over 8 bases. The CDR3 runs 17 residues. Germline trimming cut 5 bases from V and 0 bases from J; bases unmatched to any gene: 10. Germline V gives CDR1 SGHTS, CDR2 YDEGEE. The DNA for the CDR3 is TGTGCCAGCAGTTCCTTCCAGGGGGCGAACTCTGGAAACACCATATATTTT. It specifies CASSSFQGANSGNTIYF.

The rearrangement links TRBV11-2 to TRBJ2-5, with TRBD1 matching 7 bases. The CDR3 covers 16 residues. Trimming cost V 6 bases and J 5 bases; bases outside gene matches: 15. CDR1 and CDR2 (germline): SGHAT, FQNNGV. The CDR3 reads CASSLPRTGWGETQYF. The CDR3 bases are TGTGCCAGCAGTTTGCCGCGGACAGGATGGGGGGAGACCCAGTACTTC.